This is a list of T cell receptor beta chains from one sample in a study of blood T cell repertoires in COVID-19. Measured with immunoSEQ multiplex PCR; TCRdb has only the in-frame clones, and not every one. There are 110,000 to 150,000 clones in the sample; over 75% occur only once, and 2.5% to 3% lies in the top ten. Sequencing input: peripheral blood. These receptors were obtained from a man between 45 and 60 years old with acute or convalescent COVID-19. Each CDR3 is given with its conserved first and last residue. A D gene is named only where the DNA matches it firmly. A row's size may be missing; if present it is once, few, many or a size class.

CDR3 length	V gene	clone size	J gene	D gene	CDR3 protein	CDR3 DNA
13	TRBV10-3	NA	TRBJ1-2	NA	CAARSTYNYGYTF	TGTGCCGCCCGCTCGACATATAACTATGGCTACACCTTC
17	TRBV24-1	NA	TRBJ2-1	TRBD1	CATSDPSGQVGYNEQFF	TGTGCCACCAGTGATCCGTCCGGACAGGTGGGATACAATGAGCAGTTCTTC
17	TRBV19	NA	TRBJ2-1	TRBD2	CASSTGGELAGTDEQFF	TGTGCCAGTAGTACCGGCGGGGAGCTAGCGGGAACCGATGAGCAGTTCTTC
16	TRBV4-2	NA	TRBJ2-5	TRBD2	CASSRATSGRQETQYF	TGTGCCAGCAGCCGCGCGACTAGCGGGAGGCAGGAGACCCAGTACTTC
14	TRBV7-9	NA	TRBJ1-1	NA	CARSLVRELAEAFF	TGTGCCAGAAGCTTAGTTCGGGAGCTGGCTGAAGCTTTCTTT
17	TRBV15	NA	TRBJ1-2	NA	CATSREIYAGSNYGYTF	TGTGCCACCAGCAGAGAGATCTATGCAGGGTCTAACTATGGCTACACCTTC
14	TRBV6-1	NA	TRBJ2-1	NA	CASSEGGVRNEQFF	TGTGCCAGCAGTGAAGGGGGGGTGAGGAATGAGCAGTTCTTC
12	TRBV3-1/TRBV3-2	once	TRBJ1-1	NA	CASSPRGGGAFF	TGTGCCAGCAGCCCGAGGGGGGGTGGAGCTTTCTTT
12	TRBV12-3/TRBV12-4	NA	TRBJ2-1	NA	CASTLMRNEQFF	TGTGCCAGCACCTTGATGCGGAATGAGCAGTTCTTC
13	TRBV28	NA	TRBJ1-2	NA	CASRGLFHYGYTF	TGTGCCAGCAGGGGCCTATTTCACTATGGCTACACCTTC
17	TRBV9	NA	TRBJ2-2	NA	CASSVAGPSLNTGELFF	TGTGCCAGCAGCGTAGCAGGCCCCAGCCTGAACACCGGGGAGCTGTTTTTT
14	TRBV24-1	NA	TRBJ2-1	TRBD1	CATSDSQGAHEQFF	TGTGCCACCAGTGATTCACAGGGGGCCCATGAGCAGTTCTTC
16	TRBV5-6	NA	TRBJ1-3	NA	CASSLSLGGSGNTIYF	TGTGCCAGCAGCTTGTCTCTCGGGGGCTCTGGAAACACCATATATTTT
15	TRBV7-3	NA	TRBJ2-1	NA	CASSSTPSSYNEQFF	TGTGCCAGCAGCTCGACTCCAAGCTCCTACAATGAGCAGTTCTTC
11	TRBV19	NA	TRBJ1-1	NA	CASSMGPEAFF	TGTGCCAGTAGTATGGGCCCAGAAGCTTTCTTT
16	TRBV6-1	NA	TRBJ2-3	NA	CASSETAGAVADTQYF	TGTGCCAGCAGTGAGACAGCAGGGGCTGTTGCAGATACGCAGTATTTT
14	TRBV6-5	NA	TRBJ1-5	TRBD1	CASRARTGAQPQHF	TGTGCCAGCAGAGCACGGACAGGGGCCCAGCCCCAGCATTTT
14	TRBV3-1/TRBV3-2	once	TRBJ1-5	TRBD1	CASSQGQGATPQHF	TGTGCCAGCAGCCAGGGACAGGGGGCCACCCCCCAGCATTTT
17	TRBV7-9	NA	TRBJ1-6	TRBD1	CASSSLRTGEDNSPLHF	TGTGCCAGCAGCTCACTTCGGACAGGGGAGGATAATTCACCCCTCCACTTT
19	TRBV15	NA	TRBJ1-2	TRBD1	CATSRDLKPGQGWNYGYTF	TGTGCCACCAGCAGAGATCTAAAACCGGGACAGGGTTGGAACTATGGCTACACCTTC
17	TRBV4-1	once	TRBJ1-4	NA	CASSRPSVGHSNEKLFF	TGCGCCAGCAGCCGCCCCTCGGTTGGGCATTCTAATGAAAAACTGTTTTTT
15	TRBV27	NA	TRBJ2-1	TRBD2	CASSPLAGGGNEQFF	TGTGCCAGCAGTCCACTAGCGGGAGGGGGCAATGAGCAGTTCTTC
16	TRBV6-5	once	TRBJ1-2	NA	CASSYDGGGTFYGYTF	TGTGCCAGCAGTTACGACGGGGGTGGGACGTTCTATGGCTACACCTTC
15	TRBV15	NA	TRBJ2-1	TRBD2	CATSRGRDYSNEQFF	TGTGCCACCAGCAGAGGCCGGGACTACTCCAATGAGCAGTTCTTC
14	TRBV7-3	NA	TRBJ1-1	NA	CASSPGYGNTEAFF	TGTGCCAGCAGCCCGGGGTACGGGAACACTGAAGCTTTCTTT
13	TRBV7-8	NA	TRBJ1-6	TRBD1	CATGTGVRSPLHF	TGTGCCACCGGGACAGGGGTGAGATCACCCCTCCACTTT
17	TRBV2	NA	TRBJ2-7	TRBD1	CASSEGGQAPSPYEQYF	TGTGCCAGCAGTGAAGGGGGACAGGCTCCTTCTCCCTACGAGCAGTACTTC
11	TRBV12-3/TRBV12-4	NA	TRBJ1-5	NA	CASSLRGPQHF	TGTGCCAGCAGTCTCCGAGGGCCCCAGCATTTT
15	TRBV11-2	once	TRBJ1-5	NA	CASSLVPGARQPQHF	TGTGCCAGCAGCTTAGTTCCAGGGGCAAGACAGCCCCAGCATTTT
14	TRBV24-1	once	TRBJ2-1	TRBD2	CATSEAGAPGEQFF	TGTGCCACCAGTGAAGCGGGAGCTCCTGGTGAGCAGTTCTTC
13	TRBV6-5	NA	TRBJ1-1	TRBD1	CASNRQGNTEAFF	TGTGCCAGCAACCGACAGGGGAACACTGAAGCTTTCTTT
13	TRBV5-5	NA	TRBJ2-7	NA	CASSSERQYEQYF	TGTGCCAGCAGCTCGGAGCGTCAGTACGAGCAGTACTTC
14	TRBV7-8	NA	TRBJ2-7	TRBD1	CASSLQDRGREQYF	TGTGCCAGCAGCTTACAGGACAGGGGTAGGGAGCAGTACTTC
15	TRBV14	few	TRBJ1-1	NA	CASSQGAGWNTEAFF	TGTGCCAGCAGCCAAGGGGCAGGTTGGAACACTGAAGCTTTCTTT
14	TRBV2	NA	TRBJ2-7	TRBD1	CASSDSTGGYEQYF	TGTGCCAGCAGTGACTCGACAGGGGGGTACGAGCAGTACTTC
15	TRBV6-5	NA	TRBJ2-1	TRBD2	CASSYVAGSYNEQFF	TGTGCCAGCAGTTACGTAGCGGGATCCTACAATGAGCAGTTCTTC
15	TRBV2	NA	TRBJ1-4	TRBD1	CASRLDRGLNEKLFF	TGTGCCAGCAGGCTTGACAGGGGGCTGAATGAAAAACTGTTTTTT
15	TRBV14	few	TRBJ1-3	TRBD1	CASSQQGASGNTIYF	TGTGCCAGCAGCCAACAGGGGGCCTCTGGAAACACCATATATTTT
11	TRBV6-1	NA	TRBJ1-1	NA	CASRTGGETFF	TGTGCCAGCAGGACGGGCGGGGAAACTTTCTTT
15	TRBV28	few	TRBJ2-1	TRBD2	CASNRAGTSGYEQFF	TGTGCCAGCAACCGGGCCGGGACTAGTGGCTATGAGCAGTTCTTC
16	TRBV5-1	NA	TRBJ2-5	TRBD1	CASSLGRTGTGETQYF	TGCGCCAGCAGCTTGGGTAGGACAGGGACGGGGGAGACCCAGTACTTC
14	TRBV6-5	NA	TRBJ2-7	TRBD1	CASSYSSGQTEQYF	TGTGCCAGCAGTTACTCCTCGGGACAGACCGAGCAGTACTTC
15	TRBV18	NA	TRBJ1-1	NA	CASSPPSVSNTEAFF	TGTGCCAGCTCACCACCGTCAGTATCTAACACTGAAGCTTTCTTT
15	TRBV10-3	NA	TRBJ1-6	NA	CAIRPQGNGNSPLHF	TGTGCCATCAGGCCACAGGGAAACGGCAATTCACCCCTCCACTTT
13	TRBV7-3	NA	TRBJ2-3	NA	CASSLTSGDTQYF	TGTGCCAGCAGCTTAACTTCGGGGGATACGCAGTATTTT
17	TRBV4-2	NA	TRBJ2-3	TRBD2	CASSQPTSGGATDTQYF	TGTGCCAGCAGCCAACCGACTAGCGGGGGGGCCACAGATACGCAGTATTTT
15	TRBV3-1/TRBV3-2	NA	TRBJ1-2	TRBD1	CASSHWDRVEYGYTF	TGTGCCAGCAGCCACTGGGACAGGGTGGAGTATGGCTACACCTTC
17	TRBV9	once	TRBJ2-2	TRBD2	CASSVVTGTSVPGELFF	TGTGCCAGCAGCGTAGTTACCGGGACTAGCGTCCCCGGGGAGCTGTTTTTT
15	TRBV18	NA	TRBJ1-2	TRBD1	CASSPGPGQAYGYTF	TGTGCCAGCTCACCGGGACCAGGACAGGCCTATGGCTACACCTTC
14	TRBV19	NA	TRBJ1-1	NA	CASSHSRVDTEAFF	TGTGCCAGTTCCCACTCACGGGTTGACACTGAAGCTTTCTTT
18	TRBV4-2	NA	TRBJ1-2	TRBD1	CASSPVVGTGGVNYGYTF	TGTGCCAGCAGCCCGGTCGTCGGGACAGGGGGCGTTAACTATGGCTACACCTTC
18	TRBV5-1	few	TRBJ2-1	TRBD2	CASSSRTSGGAGAHEQFF	TGCGCCAGCAGCTCACGGACTAGCGGGGGGGCCGGGGCCCATGAGCAGTTCTTC
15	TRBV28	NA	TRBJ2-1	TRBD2	CAISSGRHGYNEQFF	TGTGCTATTTCTAGCGGGAGACATGGCTACAATGAGCAGTTCTTC
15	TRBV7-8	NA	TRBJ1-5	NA	CASSLDRALGQPQHF	TGTGCCAGCAGCTTAGACAGGGCGCTCGGTCAGCCCCAGCATTTT